These T cell receptor beta chains were read from a single sample in a study of blood T cells in healthy people across ages. In TCRdb, the 5' RACE reads were re-called with MiXCR into one record per CDR3 protein. The table lists some 1.8 million distinct CDR3 sequences, about two fifths of them singletons. Input material: blood. These receptors all come from a human donor in good health. Both conserved end residues are part of each CDR3. D genes are given only for firm matches. Rows give clone size only sometimes, using once, few, many, or a class for an expanded clone.

abundance	v_gene	d_gene	j_gene	CDR3aa	CDR3nt
few	TRBV11-2	TRBD1	TRBJ1-2	CASSSPTGINYGYTF	TGTGCCAGCAGCTCCCCGACAGGGATCAACTATGGCTACACCTTC
NA	TRBV20-1	TRBD1	TRBJ2-3	CRANDRGQTDTQYF	TGCAGGGCCAACGACAGGGGGCAAACAGATACGCAGTATTTT
NA	TRBV7-2	NA	TRBJ1-2	CASSLVRARFRYGYTF	TGTGCCAGCAGCTTGGTGAGGGCGAGGTTTCGGTATGGCTACACCTTC
NA	TRBV7-7	NA	TRBJ2-3	CASSLASSDTQYF	TGTGCTAGCAGCTTAGCTTCAAGCGATACGCAGTATTTT
NA	TRBV20-1	NA	TRBJ2-1	CSASWTFYNEQFF	TGCAGTGCTAGCTGGACTTTCTACAATGAGCAGTTCTTC
NA	TRBV12-3/TRBV12-4	NA	TRBJ2-7	CASSDQTNEQYF	TGTGCCAGCAGTGATCAAACTAATGAGCAGTACTTC
NA	TRBV7-9	NA	TRBJ1-4	CASSLRDGHNEKLFF	TGTGCCAGCAGCCTCCGGGACGGGCATAATGAAAAACTGTTTTTT
NA	TRBV3-1	NA	TRBJ2-5	CASSPRELEQYF	TGTGCCAGCAGCCCTCGGGAGCTTGAGCAGTACTTC
many	TRBV28	NA	TRBJ2-7	CASSSTGISYEQYF	TGTGCCAGCAGTTCGACAGGAATTTCCTACGAGCAGTACTTC
NA	TRBV3-1	NA	TRBJ2-1	CASSQWDVGRETQFF	TGTGCCAGCAGCCAATGGGACGTTGGGAGAGAGACCCAGTTCTTC
NA	TRBV18	NA	TRBJ2-7	CASSPVPSVSYEQYF	TGTGCCAGCTCACCAGTGCCTAGCGTTTCCTACGAGCAGTACTTC
few	TRBV30	NA	TRBJ1-3	CAWSVIRTYSGNTIYF	TGTGCCTGGAGTGTTATCCGAACGTACTCTGGAAACACCATATATTTT
NA	TRBV7-7	TRBD1	TRBJ2-5	CASSLRTGQGETQYF	TGTGCCAGCAGCCTAAGGACAGGGCAAGGAGAGACCCAGTACTTC
NA	TRBV29-1	NA	TRBJ2-1	CSVSKAGSYNEQFF	TGCAGCGTTTCGAAGGCAGGCTCCTACAATGAGCAGTTCTTC
NA	TRBV29-1	NA	TRBJ1-2	CSVYEPDGYTF	TGCAGCGTTTACGAACCTGATGGCTACACCTTC
few	TRBV20-1	TRBD1	TRBJ1-2	CSARAGGRGYGYTF	TGCAGTGCTAGAGCAGGGGGCAGGGGCTATGGCTACACCTTC
few	TRBV5-1	NA	TRBJ1-4	CASSLGSATNEKLFF	TGCGCCAGCAGCTTGGGAAGTGCAACTAATGAAAAACTGTTTTTT
NA	TRBV14	NA	TRBJ1-3	CASSQAGYTIYF	TGTGCCAGCAGCCAAGCTGGTTACACCATATATTTT
few	TRBV20-1	NA	TRBJ2-7	CSARVTGIYEQYF	TGCAGTGCTAGAGTCACAGGGATCTACGAGCAGTACTTC
few	TRBV24-1	NA	TRBJ2-1	CATSDPTTDYNEQFF	TGTGCCACCAGTGATCCTACGACTGACTACAATGAGCAGTTCTTC
NA	TRBV20-1	NA	TRBJ2-3	CSASFSGTDTQYF	TGCAGTGCTAGTTTTTCGGGCACAGATACGCAGTATTTT
NA	TRBV6-1	NA	TRBJ1-2	CACSEGVSGYGYTF	TGTGCCTGCAGTGAAGGGGTCTCGGGCTATGGCTACACCTTC
few	TRBV4-2	TRBD2	TRBJ2-3	CASSQMRGGTDTQYF	TGTGCCAGCAGCCAGATGCGGGGGGGCACAGATACGCAGTATTTT
NA	TRBV7-3	NA	TRBJ1-1	CASSPHSNTEAFF	TGTGCCAGCAGCCCTCACTCAAACACTGAAGCTTTCTTT
few	TRBV29-1	NA	TRBJ2-5	CSVEGDNQETQYF	TGCAGCGTTGAAGGGGACAACCAAGAGACCCAGTACTTC
NA	TRBV20-1	NA	TRBJ2-5	CSAAETPRETQYF	TGCAGTGCTGCCGAGACACCAAGGGAGACCCAGTACTTC
NA	TRBV5-4	TRBD1	TRBJ2-3	CASSLEWGDRGSDTQYF	TGTGCCAGCAGCTTGGAGTGGGGAGACAGGGGGTCAGATACGCAGTATTTT
many	TRBV4-1	TRBD1	TRBJ2-7	CASSLPDRGSYEQYF	TGCGCCAGCAGCCTCCCGGACAGGGGAAGCTACGAGCAGTACTTC
NA	TRBV15	NA	TRBJ1-5	CATSNGPNQPQHF	TGTGCCACCAGCAATGGACCGAATCAGCCCCAGCATTTT
NA	TRBV20-1	TRBD2	TRBJ2-1	CSAPRSGGAYNEQFF	TGCAGTGCCCCACGAAGCGGGGGGGCTTACAATGAGCAGTTCTTC
NA	TRBV7-3	TRBD1	TRBJ2-1	CASSLLGQSNNEQFF	TGTGCCAGCAGCCTACTGGGACAGAGCAACAATGAGCAGTTCTTC
few	TRBV7-2	NA	TRBJ2-7	CASRLRGGASSYNEQYF	TGTGCCAGCCGACTCCGTGGCGGGGCCAGCTCCTACAATGAGCAGTACTTC
NA	TRBV12-5	NA	TRBJ1-1	CASGLGLGYTEAFF	TGTGCTAGTGGTTTGGGTCTGGGGTACACTGAAGCTTTCTTT
NA	TRBV5-1	NA	TRBJ2-5	CASSLVAFQETQYF	TGCGCCAGCAGCTTGGTGGCATTCCAAGAGACCCAGTACTTC
few	TRBV3-1	TRBD2	TRBJ2-3	CASSQGVLRAGFTDTQYF	TGTGCCAGCAGCCAAGGGGTCTTACGAGCGGGGTTCACAGATACGCAGTATTTT
NA	TRBV4-2	NA	TRBJ2-1	CASSQRGTIVGNEQFF	TGTGCCAGCAGCCAAAGGGGGACTATTGTAGGGAACGAGCAGTTCTTC
NA	TRBV4-3	NA	TRBJ2-7	CASSQEEGSGGLPSYEQYF	TGCGCCAGCAGCCAAGAAGAGGGGAGTGGGGGCCTCCCATCCTACGAGCAGTACTTC
many	TRBV5-1	NA	TRBJ2-3	CASSLDGPSTDTQYF	TGTGCCAGCAGCTTAGATGGGCCCTCCACAGATACGCAGTATTTT
NA	TRBV18	NA	TRBJ2-1	CASSLSSGGAGTQFF	TGTGCCAGCTCACTCTCCTCGGGCGGAGCCGGAACCCAGTTCTTC
NA	TRBV12-3/TRBV12-4	TRBD1	TRBJ1-2	CASSWDSRTYGYTF	TGTGCCAGCAGTTGGGACAGCAGGACCTATGGCTACACCTTC
NA	TRBV15	NA	TRBJ2-7	CATSRAAENTYEQYF	TGTGCCACCAGCAGAGCCGCAGAGAATACCTACGAGCAGTACTTC
NA	TRBV6-6	NA	TRBJ2-1	CASSYSVEPSSYNEQFF	TGTGCCAGCAGTTACTCGGTGGAACCTAGCTCCTACAATGAGCAGTTCTTC
few	TRBV5-1	NA	TRBJ1-2	CASSGNRDGYTF	TGCGCCAGCAGCGGCAACAGGGATGGCTACACCTTC
few	TRBV29-1	NA	TRBJ1-5	CSVAGGAGHQPQHF	TGCAGCGTGGCCGGCGGGGCAGGGCATCAGCCCCAGCATTTT
few	TRBV20-1	TRBD2	TRBJ2-5	CSAMRLAETQYF	TGCAGTGCCATGAGACTAGCGGAGACCCAGTACTTC
NA	TRBV4-2	NA	TRBJ1-5	CASSHQHASNQPQHF	TGTGCCAGCAGTCACCAACATGCCAGCAATCAGCCCCAGCATTTT
NA	TRBV12-3/TRBV12-4	TRBD2	TRBJ2-4	CASLPTSGGNIQYF	TGTGCCAGCCTCCCGACTAGCGGGGGGAACATTCAGTACTTC
few	TRBV5-1	NA	TRBJ1-2	CASSSNVGAGGYTF	TGCGCCAGCAGCTCGAACGTAGGGGCAGGTGGCTACACCTTC
NA	TRBV28	TRBD1	TRBJ2-1	CASTPGQGARWSYNEQFF	TGTGCCAGCACCCCGGGACAGGGGGCGCGGTGGTCCTACAATGAGCAGTTCTTC
NA	TRBV6-2/TRBV6-3	NA	TRBJ2-5	CASRTRHRAGGETQYF	TGTGCCAGCCGAACCAGACACCGGGCCGGAGGGGAGACCCAGTACTTC
NA	TRBV5-1	TRBD1	TRBJ1-4	CASSRTGTGGSNEKLFF	TGCGCCAGCAGCCGAACCGGGACAGGGGGCTCTAATGAAAAACTGTTTTTT
many	TRBV12-3/TRBV12-4	TRBD1	TRBJ1-2	CASMTGGVDYGYTF	TGTGCCAGCATGACAGGGGGCGTCGACTATGGCTACACCTTC
NA	TRBV29-1	TRBD1	TRBJ1-1	CSVEDKQGAMSTEAFF	TGCAGCGTTGAAGATAAACAGGGGGCTATGAGTACTGAAGCTTTCTTT
once	TRBV9	NA	TRBJ2-7	CASSAMGTESYEQYF	TGTGCCAGCAGCGCCATGGGGACGGAATCCTACGAGCAGTACTTC